The subject of this entry is one TCR beta chain. This CDR3 comprises 19 residues. This specimen comes from a study of blood T cell repertoires in COVID-19. The wider study: T cells, B-cell-depleted T cells, or PBMCs provided the cDNA or gDNA that served as material.

TCRdb's table, derived via immunoSEQ multiplex PCR, lists solely in-frame clones and lacks some. In the table there are about 220,000 clones, around 90% of which are singletons. This TCR was recovered from a man aged 25-45 years who had been exposed to COVID-19. The sequencing sample was made of PBMCs or T cells enriched from blood (not recorded which). The gene calls are TRBV21-1 and TRBJ2-2; the table's D call, TRBD2, has no DNA check behind it. TRBV21-1 is reported as a pseudogene. The CDR3 DNA reads as TGTGCCAGCAGCAAAGTACGACTAGCGGGGGGGCCGGGCACCGGGGAGCTGTTTTTT. Protein: CASSKVRLAGGPGTGELFF.